This T cell receptor (beta chain) was captured in a study of beta chain features in type 1 diabetes. Points from the study as a whole: Among patients with Type 1 diabetes, TCRB CDR3s were moderately but significantly shorter in every one of the four CD4+ subsets.

Notes on this clone: Antigen unknown.

The isolated RNA, all of it, was reverse transcribed, so expressed TCRB transcripts were what got sequenced. Profiling relied on immunoSEQ multiplex PCR, and the TCRdb table lists in-frame clones only, not all of them. The sample yields 630,000 or so clones, 11% to 15% seen once. V lost 0 bases, J lost 4 bases, and 10 bases lay in between. The CDR3 has 14 amino acids. In germline, CDR1 is LNHNV, CDR2 YYDKDF (reference sequence). The chain combines TRBV15 with TRBJ2-7; maybe TRBD2 (5 bases). The sequencing sample was made of naive CD4+ T cells from blood. This clonotype originated in a young man with type 1 diabetes. The CDR3 sequence: CATSRDLGGYEQYF. The CDR3 DNA follows: TGTGCCACCAGCAGAGATCTAGGCGGGTACGAGCAGTACTTC.